The sequence of this TCR beta chain was determined in a study of blood T cell repertoires in COVID-19. Study-level information: Collection of acute and convalescent COVID-19 samples took place in the United States, Italy and Spain. T cells, B-cell-depleted T cells, or PBMCs supplied cDNA or gDNA.

This clone was found a few times. Authors' analysis steps: From reference gene primer amplification, estimates of nucleated cell counts were derived. Sequenced by immunoSEQ multiplex PCR; TCRdb stores in-frame clones only, minus some. From that table come the V and J calls and clone size; the DNA was used to work out D and trimming. The profile shows 200,000 or so clones, around 85% of them singletons. With 3 bases removed from V and 4 bases from J, the gap between germline ends came to 19 bases. Germline CDR1 and CDR2: SGHAT and FQNNGV. The CDR3 is 17 residues long. What was sequenced was peripheral blood. The chain uses TRBV11-2 and TRBJ2-1; D is possibly TRBD2 (6 bases). The receptor was derived from a woman in her 70s with acute or convalescent COVID-19. The CDR3 loop reads CASSFMGGLPTYNEQFF. Written as DNA, the CDR3 is TGTGCCAGCAGCTTCATGGGGGGACTGCCGACTTACAATGAGCAGTTCTTC.